This T cell receptor (beta chain) came from a study of shared clonotypes between healthy human individuals. At the level of the study: With ages of 18 to 49, the donors were two women and a few men. Study-wide results and caveats: The generation probabilities recorded for non-shared clonotypes fell below those of clonotypes shared by all four donors.

CDR1 LNHNV and CDR2 YYDKDF come from the germline V gene (reference sequence). This CDR3 contains 13 residues. Losses at the gene ends were 5 bases for V and 7 bases for J; bases not matched to a gene: 7. Running of the assay took place at deep level. In the original analysis: ImmunoSEQ gave junction-only sequences without quality scores, so filtering differed. Sequencing used immunoSEQ multiplex PCR; TCRdb keeps in-frame clones, though not all of them. V and J calls and clone size are as listed in that table; D and trimming were resolved from the DNA. The sample holds a few million clones, approximately 90% seen once. Points on this clone: The antigen remains undetermined.

The sequencing input was naive CD4+ T cells from PBMCs. Subset reported: CD45RA+ positively selected. The clonotype was recovered from a man younger than 30 in good health. Some clones in this sample may be carry-over from other donors' samples. V usage is TRBV15 and J usage is TRBJ2-7; 8 bases are shared with TRBD2. CDR3 DNA sequence: TGTGCCACCAGCCCCGGGGGGGCGGGGGAGCAGTACTTC. Protein product: CATSPGGAGEQYF. Looking up the rest from reference TRBV15 and TRBJ2-7 gives the full variable domain: DAMVIQNPRYQVTQFGKPVTLSCSQTLNHNVMYWYQQKSSQAPKLLFHYYDKDFNNEADTPDNFQSRRPNTSFCFLDIRSPGLGDTAMYLCATSPGGAGEQYFGPGTRLTVT.